These T cell receptor beta chains were read from a single sample in a study of glioma-infiltrating T cells after dendritic cell vaccination. Sequenced by immunoSEQ multiplex PCR; TCRdb stores in-frame clones only, minus some. The table lists 80,000 to 95,000 clones, around 84% of them singletons. Here the sequenced sample was blood, taken after dendritic cell vaccination. The receptors here all came from a human donor with glioblastoma. Both conserved end residues are part of each CDR3. D genes are given only for firm matches. Only part of the rows carry a size: once, few, many, or a class if the clone is expanded.

clone size | D gene | J gene | V gene | CDR3 DNA | CDR3 protein
. | TRBD1 | TRBJ1-5 | TRBV2 | TGTGCCAGCAGTGAAGGGACAGGGCACCAGCCCCAGCATTTT | CASSEGTGHQPQHF
. | . | TRBJ2-2 | TRBV7-3 | TGTGCCAGCAGCTTAGGGCCCGGGGAGCTGTTTTTT | CASSLGPGELFF
. | . | TRBJ2-7 | TRBV7-9 | TGTGCCAGCACCCCAGAGCTTGCGGCTTTGCGGGGTTCCTACGAGCAGTACTTC | CASTPELAALRGSYEQYF
. | . | TRBJ1-5 | TRBV7-8 | TGTGCCAGCAGCTCAACAGGGATATTAAGCAATCAGCCCCAGCATTTT | CASSSTGILSNQPQHF
once | . | TRBJ2-5 | TRBV28 | TGTGCCAGCAGTTTAGAATCAGGCCGCGACCAAGAGACCCAGTACTTC | CASSLESGRDQETQYF
. | TRBD2 | TRBJ2-5 | TRBV5-1 | TGCGCCAGCAGCTTGGCGGTAGCGGGGGTGCAAGAGACCCAGTACTTC | CASSLAVAGVQETQYF
. | . | TRBJ2-3 | TRBV6-5 | TGTGCCAGCAGTTACGGGGGGATTGTTGCAGATACGCAGTATTTT | CASSYGGIVADTQYF
. | . | TRBJ1-5 | TRBV19 | TGTGCCACTCGACCTGACTATAGCAATCAGCCCCAGCATTTT | CATRPDYSNQPQHF
. | TRBD1 | TRBJ2-5 | TRBV4-2 | TGTGCCAGCAGCCAAGATCCACTCGGACAGGGGGCCACGAAGACCCAGTACTTC | CASSQDPLGQGATKTQYF
. | . | TRBJ2-6 | TRBV7-3 | TGTGCCAGCAGACCAGGGGCCGAGGGGGCCAACGTCCTGACTTTC | CASRPGAEGANVLTF
. | TRBD1 | TRBJ1-2 | TRBV15 | TGTGCCACCAGCAGAAACACAGGGGCGGCTAACTATGGCTACACCTTC | CATSRNTGAANYGYTF
. | . | TRBJ2-2 | TRBV29-1 | TGCAGCGTTGAACGGGTTCTCGGGGAGCTGTTTTTT | CSVERVLGELFF
. | TRBD2 | TRBJ2-7 | TRBV27 | TGTGCCAGCAGTTTAGCGGGGGGGCCCTACGAGCAGTACTTC | CASSLAGGPYEQYF
. | . | TRBJ1-2 | TRBV7-9 | TGTGCCAGCAGCCGTGTTACAGGAGCATCTAACTATGGCTACACCTTC | CASSRVTGASNYGYTF
. | . | TRBJ2-3 | TRBV6-1 | TGTGCCAGCAGGGGGGCAACAGATACGCAGTATTTT | CASRGATDTQYF
once | . | TRBJ2-3 | TRBV29-1 | TGCAGCGTTAAGCGCGGGTCCGGGGCAGATACGCAGTATTTT | CSVKRGSGADTQYF
. | TRBD1 | TRBJ2-7 | TRBV6-1 | TGTGCCAGCAGTGAATACGCGACAGGGAAGGGATACGAGCAGTACTTC | CASSEYATGKGYEQYF
. | TRBD1 | TRBJ1-2 | TRBV19 | TGTGCCAGTAGTGAAACCGACAGGGAGCGGGGCTACACCTTC | CASSETDRERGYTF
. | . | TRBJ2-2 | TRBV2 | TGTGCCAGCAGTGAAGGTTACAGAAACACCGGGGAGCTGTTTTTT | CASSEGYRNTGELFF
. | . | TRBJ2-7 | TRBV5-8 | TGTGCCAGCAGCATCGAGGTATACGAGCAGTACTTC | CASSIEVYEQYF
once | . | TRBJ2-1 | TRBV7-9 | TGTGCCAGCAGTCAAGATAGCTATGAGCAGTTCTTC | CASSQDSYEQFF
. | . | TRBJ1-1 | TRBV7-3 | TGTGCCAGCAGCTTAGAGGGGGAAGGGACTGAAGCTTTCTTT | CASSLEGEGTEAFF
. | TRBD2 | TRBJ2-7 | TRBV27 | TGTGCCAGCAGGTCTATCGTGGGGGGAGGGGACTACGAGCAGTACTTC | CASRSIVGGGDYEQYF
once | TRBD2 | TRBJ2-2 | TRBV2 | TGTGCCAGCAGCACTAGCGGGAGATACACCGGGGAGCTGTTTTTT | CASSTSGRYTGELFF
. | . | TRBJ1-1 | TRBV19 | TGTGCCAGTCGCGTAACAGACCGATTAATGAACACTGAAGCTTTCTTT | CASRVTDRLMNTEAFF
. | TRBD1 | TRBJ2-7 | TRBV19 | TGTGCCAGTATGGGCTCCCGGGACAGCCTATCCGAGCAGTACTTC | CASMGSRDSLSEQYF
. | . | TRBJ2-5 | TRBV13 | TGTGCCAGCAGCTCGGGAGAGAGATTGGCCTCAGAGACCCAGTACTTC | CASSSGERLASETQYF
. | . | TRBJ1-1 | TRBV6-1 | TGTGCCAGCAGTAGGACAGACGGAAACACTGAAGCTTTCTTT | CASSRTDGNTEAFF
. | . | TRBJ2-5 | TRBV7-7 | TGTGCCAGCAGTCGTAGTCGGGGGGAGACCCAGTACTTC | CASSRSRGETQYF
. | . | TRBJ2-5 | TRBV6-4 | TGTGCCAGCAGTGACTCGGGTTACAATCCCGGGGAGACCCAGTACTTC | CASSDSGYNPGETQYF
. | . | TRBJ1-4 | TRBV7-2 | TGTGCCAGCAGCTTAGTTTCACAGGGCCACAATGAAAAACTGTTTTTT | CASSLVSQGHNEKLFF
. | . | TRBJ1-3 | TRBV9 | TGTGCCAGCAGCCCAGATTCAAACTCTGGAAACACCATATATTTT | CASSPDSNSGNTIYF
. | TRBD2 | TRBJ2-1 | TRBV28 | TGTGCCAGCAGTATGGGACTAGCGGACATCTACAATGAGCAGTTCTTC | CASSMGLADIYNEQFF
. | TRBD2 | TRBJ2-3 | TRBV5-1 | TGCGCCAGCAGCCCACTACAGGGCGGGGGGAGCACAGATACGCAGTATTTT | CASSPLQGGGSTDTQYF
once | TRBD1 | TRBJ1-3 | TRBV10-3 | TGTGCCATCAGTGAGGGGACAGGGGGACCTGGAAACACCATATATTTT | CAISEGTGGPGNTIYF
. | TRBD2 | TRBJ2-2 | TRBV9 | TGTGCCAGCAGCTCAACGGGAGGGAGCCACACCGGGGAGCTGTTTTTT | CASSSTGGSHTGELFF
. | . | TRBJ1-4 | TRBV7-2 | TGTGCCAGCAGCTTACGCGTAGGGGCAAATGAAAAACTGTTTTTT | CASSLRVGANEKLFF
. | TRBD1 | TRBJ2-7 | TRBV28 | TGTGCCAGCAGGGGGACAGGGGGGTCCTACGAGCAGTACTTC | CASRGTGGSYEQYF
. | . | TRBJ2-6 | TRBV19 | TGTGCCAGTAGTATCGCCAGCTCTGGGGCCAACGTCCTGACTTTC | CASSIASSGANVLTF
. | TRBD2 | TRBJ2-1 | TRBV5-1 | TGCGCCAGCAGCTTGGTAGCGGGAGGGTTTGAGCAGTTCTTC | CASSLVAGGFEQFF
few | . | TRBJ2-3 | TRBV27 | TGTGCCAGCAGGGGAGGTACGTCACCGGCAGATACGCAGTATTTT | CASRGGTSPADTQYF
. | . | TRBJ1-4 | TRBV27 | TGTGCCAGCAGCAAAACGAGGGACTGGAAGACTGAAAAACTGTTTTTT | CASSKTRDWKTEKLFF
once | TRBD2 | TRBJ2-3 | TRBV5-4 | TGTGCCAGCAGCTTGAGAGCGGGGGGGCCCCGCACAGATACGCAGTATTTT | CASSLRAGGPRTDTQYF
. | . | TRBJ1-5 | TRBV4-1 | TGCGCCAGCAGCCGCCAGAATAGCAATCAGCCCCAGCATTTT | CASSRQNSNQPQHF
. | TRBD1 | TRBJ1-5 | TRBV28 | TGTGCCAGCAGTTTAGGGGGGCAGGGGGGCAATCAGCCCCAGCATTTT | CASSLGGQGGNQPQHF
few | . | TRBJ2-2 | TRBV12-2 | TGTGCAAGTCGCTTAGGCCGGGCCGGGGAGCTGTTTTTT | CASRLGRAGELFF
. | TRBD1 | TRBJ1-2 | TRBV4-2 | TGTGCCAGCAGCCCCCCCGGGACAGGGGTTTCGGGCTATGGCTACACCTTC | CASSPPGTGVSGYGYTF
once | . | TRBJ1-2 | TRBV7-6 | TGTGCCAGCAGCTTCAGGGTCGACCCCCAGGATGGCTACACCTTC | CASSFRVDPQDGYTF
. | . | TRBJ1-6 | TRBV19 | TGTGCCAGTAGACTAAACTCCTATAATTCACCCCTCCACTTT | CASRLNSYNSPLHF
. | TRBD1 | TRBJ1-5 | TRBV28 | TGTGCCAGCAGTCCATACCGGACAGGGCTGGATAGCAATCAGCCCCAGCATTTT | CASSPYRTGLDSNQPQHF
. | TRBD1 | TRBJ2-7 | TRBV9 | TGTGCCAGCAGCGTAGGGACAGGGGGCTCCTACGAGCAGTACTTC | CASSVGTGGSYEQYF
. | . | TRBJ1-4 | TRBV5-1 | TGCGCCAGCAGCTTGACTACAGGGTCTAATGAAAAACTGTTTTTT | CASSLTTGSNEKLFF
. | . | TRBJ1-4 | TRBV10-3 | TGTGCCATCAGTGCGTCCGAGGGTAATGAAAAACTGTTTTTT | CAISASEGNEKLFF
. | TRBD1 | TRBJ1-1 | TRBV5-4 | TGTGCCAGCAGCCGGAGACAGGGAGACACTGAAGCTTTCTTT | CASSRRQGDTEAFF